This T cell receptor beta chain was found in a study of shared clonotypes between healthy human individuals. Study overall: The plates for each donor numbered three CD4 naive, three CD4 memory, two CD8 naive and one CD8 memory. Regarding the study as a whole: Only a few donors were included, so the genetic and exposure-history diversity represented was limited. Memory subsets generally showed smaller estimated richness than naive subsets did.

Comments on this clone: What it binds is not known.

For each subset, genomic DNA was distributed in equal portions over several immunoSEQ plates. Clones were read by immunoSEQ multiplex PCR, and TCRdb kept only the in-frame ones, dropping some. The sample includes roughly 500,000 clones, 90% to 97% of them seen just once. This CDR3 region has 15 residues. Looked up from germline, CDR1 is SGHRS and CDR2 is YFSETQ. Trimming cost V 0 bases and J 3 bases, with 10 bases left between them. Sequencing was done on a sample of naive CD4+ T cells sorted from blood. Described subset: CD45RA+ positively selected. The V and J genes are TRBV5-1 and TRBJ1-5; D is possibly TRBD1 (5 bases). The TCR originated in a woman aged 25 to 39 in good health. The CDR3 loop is CASSLDGGNNQPQHF. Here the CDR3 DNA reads TGCGCCAGCAGCTTGGATGGGGGTAACAATCAGCCCCAGCATTTT.